This T cell receptor beta chain comes out of a study of T cells in Graves' hyperthyroidism and ophthalmopathy. From germline, CDR1 is DFQATT and CDR2 SNEGSKA (reference sequence). Unmatched junction bases numbered 7, after V lost 3 bases and J lost 5 bases. This CDR3 has 14 residues. The source material, RNA transcripts, was used to amplify TCR beta CDR3 regions. Initially, a first-round RT-PCR of the TCR CDR3 employed the HTBI primer set. One entry per CDR3 protein, called by TCRdb with MiXCR from the multiplex PCR reads. The sample has about 290,000 distinct CDR3 sequences; roughly 15% are singletons. This clonotype has ten or more counts. The antigen is not known. Study outcomes and limitations: Blood held most thyroid clonotypes expanded above 0.001 frequency.

Clinical symptoms, serum thyroxine and TRAb, thyroid ultrasound and orbital computed tomography together formed the diagnostic basis. Drawn at first hyperthyroidism diagnosis, the blood sample preceded any ophthalmopathy symptoms. PBMCs came from more than 9.5 ml fresh peripheral blood. The chain is built from TRBV20-1 and TRBJ1-1; 9 bases match TRBD1. Material for sequencing was blood. This receptor was identified in a woman between 45 and 60 years old with Graves' hyperthyroidism that later progressed to Graves' ophthalmopathy. The CDR3 is CSASGGQGGTEAFF. The DNA for the CDR3 is TGCAGTGCTAGCGGGGGACAGGGCGGGACTGAAGCTTTCTTT.